The 10 T cell receptor beta chains reported below all come from one sample, sequenced in a study of blood T cell repertoires in COVID-19. Sequencing was performed with immunoSEQ multiplex PCR; in TCRdb, only in-frame clones are kept and a portion is missing. The sample yields under 150,000 clones, 80% to 90% seen once. Sequenced material: peripheral blood. The receptors come from a woman between 50 and 59 years old with acute or convalescent COVID-19.

This clone was seen once. The chain recombines TRBV5-1 with TRBJ1-5; tentatively, D is TRBD1 (5 bases). The length of the CDR3 is 13 residues. Germline V gives CDR1 SGHRS, CDR2 YFSETQ. The germline V and J ends were trimmed by 4 bases and 7 bases, with 12 bases remaining between them. The DNA for the CDR3 is TGCGCCAGCAGCCCCGAGCGGGGCCAGCCCCAGCATTTT. It translates to CASSPERGQPQHF.

The chain combines TRBV28 with TRBJ2-1; D is perhaps TRBD2 (6 bases). This CDR3 contains 15 residues. The germline gives CDR1 MDHEN, CDR2 SYDVKM. V lost 4 bases and J 3 bases, leaving 13 bases between the germline ends. This CDR3 is CASSSRGGDYNEQFF. CDR3 coding DNA: TGTGCCAGCAGTTCCCGAGGCGGGGACTACAATGAGCAGTTCTTC.

The rearrangement links TRBV19 to TRBJ1-1, with TRBD1 matching 10 bases. Per germline, CDR1 LNHDA and CDR2 SQIVND (reference sequence). Trimming at V came to 5 bases and at J to 5 bases, leaving 8 bases not matched to a gene. This CDR3 spans 15 amino acids. CDR3 in DNA: TGTGCCAGTAGTGAGGGACAGGGGAGTAAGACTGAAGCTTTCTTT. Translation gives CASSEGQGSKTEAFF. Combining the CDR3 with reference TRBV19 and TRBJ1-1 gives the whole variable domain DGGITQSPKYLFRKEGQNVTLSCEQNLNHDAMYWYRQDPGQGLRLIYYSQIVNDFQKGDIAEGYSVSREKKESFPLTVTSAQKNPTAFYLCASSEGQGSKTEAFFGQGTRLTVV.

This sequence joins TRBV28 and TRBJ1-3; D uncertain. The germline V and J ends were trimmed by 5 bases and 2 bases, with 10 bases remaining between them. This CDR3 contains 14 residues. From germline, CDR1 is MDHEN and CDR2 SYDVKM. CDR3 in DNA: TGTGCCAGCAGTCCTGAGGTAGCTGGAAACACCATATATTTT. It specifies CASSPEVAGNTIYF.

The chain couples TRBV7-9 to TRBJ2-1; 8 positions match TRBD2. Germline V gives CDR1 SEHNR, CDR2 FQNEAQ (reference sequence). V trimming: 5 bases; J trimming: 6 bases; junction bases outside the gene matches: 15. The CDR3 is 17 residues long. The CDR3: CASSPAGSAGVGNEQFF. Written as DNA, the CDR3 is TGTGCCAGCAGCCCCGCCGGATCAGCGGGAGTAGGCAATGAGCAGTTCTTC.

The V gene is TRBV3-1 (or the pseudogene TRBV3-2), the J gene TRBJ1-4, with a possible D match to TRBD1 (6 bases). Trimming took off 0 bases at V and 4 bases at J, with 15 bases between the two ends. This CDR3 is 17 amino acids long. Germline V gene sequence: CDR1 LGHDT, CDR2 YNNKEL (reference sequence). CDR3 residues: CASSQESSGQYNEKLFF. Here the CDR3 DNA reads TGTGCCAGCAGCCAAGAAAGCAGTGGACAGTATAATGAAAAACTGTTTTTT.

The chain links TRBV10-3 to TRBJ1-1, with D possibly TRBD1 on 5 matching bases. Trimming cost V 11 bases and J 4 bases, with 20 bases left between them. Germline loops: CDR1 ENHRY, CDR2 SYGVKD. The CDR3 is 14 amino acids. The CDR3 loop reads CALKEAQGGTEAFF. Here the CDR3 DNA reads TGTGCCCTCAAAGAAGCCCAGGGTGGCACTGAAGCTTTCTTT.

This chain connects TRBV11-2 to TRBJ1-6; 9 nucleotides align to TRBD1. The CDR3 extends over 15 amino acids. Looked up from germline, CDR1 is SGHAT and CDR2 is FQNNGV. V trimming: 0 bases; J trimming: 9 bases; junction bases outside the gene matches: 3. As DNA, the CDR3 is TGTGCCAGCAGCTTAGATCGGACAGGGGTTTCACCCCTCCACTTT. Amino acids: CASSLDRTGVSPLHF.

The chain carries TRBV7-6 and TRBJ2-5; D gene uncertain. Germline V gene lookup returns CDR1 SGHVS and CDR2 FNYEAQ. This CDR3 has 11 residues. V shed 4 bases and J shed 5 bases, with 5 bases lying between them. DNA of the CDR3: TGTGCCAGCAGCTCTTCGGAGACCCAGTACTTC. As protein: CASSSSETQYF.

The chain joins TRBV7-2 to TRBJ2-7; D is perhaps TRBD1 (5 bases). The V end lost 0 bases, the J end lost 5 bases, and 8 bases lay between the germline ends. There are 13 residues in the CDR3. The germline CDR1 and CDR2 sequences are SGHTA and FQGNSA. The CDR3 DNA follows: TGTGCCAGCAGCTTAGCCAGGGCCCACGAGCAGTACTTC. Translation: CASSLARAHEQYF.